These 12 T cell receptor beta chains were sequenced from one sample in a study of blood T cell repertoires in COVID-19. Here immunoSEQ multiplex PCR was the method, and the copy in TCRdb shows in-frame clones only, minus some. This sample has about 140,000 clones; roughly 80% occur once, and the top ten carry approximately 9%. The specimen sequenced was peripheral blood. Receptors were obtained from a woman aged 50 to 65 with active or convalescent COVID-19.

This clone was seen repeatedly, ten times or more. V gene TRBV6-1 combines with J gene TRBJ1-1, with TRBD1 as a possible D gene (5 bases). V gave up 2 bases and J gave up 1 base, with 8 bases separating them. Germline CDR1 MNHNS, CDR2 SASEGT. The CDR3 is 14 amino acids. The CDR3 DNA is TGTGCCAGCAGTGAAATTAGGGGGAACACTGAAGCTTTCTTT. Amino acids: CASSEIRGNTEAFF.

This clone has just one count. The J gene is TRBJ1-6, the V gene TRBV30; D call uncertain. V lost 0 bases and J lost 5, with 11 bases in between. Germline CDR1 reads GTSNPN; CDR2 reads SVGIG (reference sequence). The CDR3 contains 15 residues. The CDR3 coding sequence is TGTGCCTGGAGTGTACCGGGGATCAATAATTCACCCCTCCACTTT. Amino acid sequence: CAWSVPGINNSPLHF.

This clone is labeled as medium-sized. J is TRBJ1-4 and V is TRBV13, with D hard to call. CDR1 is PRHDT and CDR2 is FYEKMQ in the germline V gene (reference sequence). The CDR3 covers 14 residues. Between the trimmed V and J ends, which lost 8 bases and 0 bases, there was a span of 10 bases. CDR3 sequence: CASGASATNEKLFF. DNA for the CDR3: TGTGCCAGCGGTGCGTCTGCAACTAATGAAAAACTGTTTTTT.

As to this clone: A read error may produce the germline difference seen at one junction end. The chain links TRBV29-1 to TRBJ2-1, with 8 bases that match TRBD2. This CDR3 has 13 residues. Germline CDR1 reads SQVTM; CDR2 reads ANQGSEA. CDR3 amino acids: CSVEGLARNEQFF. The CDR3 DNA is TGCAGCGTCGAAGGACTAGCTCGCAATGAGCAGTTCTTC.

The genes are TRBV9 and TRBJ2-1, with TRBD2 identical over 8 bases. CDR3 length: 16 amino acids. V lost 2 bases to trimming and J lost 0 bases; unmatched junction nucleotides: 4. The germline V gene encodes CDR1 SGDLS and CDR2 YYNGEE. The CDR3 sequence is CASSVVGTSSYNEQFF. The CDR3 nucleotides are TGTGCCAGCAGCGTGGTAGGGACTAGCTCCTACAATGAGCAGTTCTTC.

This rearrangement joins TRBV28 to TRBJ2-7; unclear D gene. This CDR3 is 13 amino acids long. Looked up from germline, CDR1 is MDHEN and CDR2 is SYDVKM. The V end lost 3 bases, the J end lost 1 base, and 7 bases lay between the germline ends. The CDR3 sequence is CASSLVSSYEQYF. For the CDR3, the DNA is TGTGCCAGCAGTTTGGTCAGTTCCTACGAGCAGTACTTC.

V and J are TRBV27 and TRBJ2-3, with D possibly TRBD2 on 7 matching bases. Germline V lookup: CDR1 MNHEY, CDR2 SMNVEV (reference sequence). Trimming took off 2 bases at V and 4 bases at J, with 10 bases between the two ends. The CDR3 runs to 14 residues. In DNA form, the CDR3 reads TGTGCCAGCAGTTTACAGGGGAGGGCAGATACGCAGTATTTT. Translation gives CASSLQGRADTQYF.

The rearrangement links TRBV7-2 to TRBJ1-4, with a weak D call TRBD1 (5 bases). The germline CDR1 and CDR2 sequences are SGHTA and FQGNSA. CDR3 size: 14 residues. V gave up 5 bases and J gave up 8 bases, with 15 bases separating them. For the CDR3, the DNA is TGTGCCAGCAGCCGCCAGGGCCAAGGAGAAAAACTGTTTTTT. Translation: CASSRQGQGEKLFF.

The CDR3 protein is CSVFLSGTSRNEQFF. The CDR3 DNA is TGCAGCGTTTTTTTGTCCGGGACTAGCAGGAATGAGCAGTTCTTC. The chain joins TRBV29-1 to TRBJ2-1, with 9 bases matching TRBD2. CDR1 is SQVTM and CDR2 is ANQGSEA in the germline V gene. The CDR3 has 15 residues. With V trimmed by 5 bases and J by 7 bases, 12 bases remained unmatched.

The rearrangement joins TRBV9 to TRBJ2-2; D ambiguous. Germline V gene sequence: CDR1 SGDLS, CDR2 YYNGEE. V was pared by 0 bases and J by 8 bases, with 11 bases between. The CDR3 contains 14 residues. In nucleotides, the CDR3 is TGTGCCAGCAGCGTAGCGCCTAGTGGAGGGGAGCTGTTTTTT. It specifies CASSVAPSGGELFF.

The chain carries TRBV6-5 and TRBJ1-6, with 8 nucleotides matching TRBD1. This CDR3 spans 16 amino acids. Unmatched junction bases numbered 10, after V lost 2 bases and J lost 10 bases. The germline CDR1 and CDR2 sequences are MNHEY and SVGAGI. CDR3 sequence reads: CASSYTGQGVRSPLHF. CDR3 DNA: TGTGCCAGCAGTTACACCGGACAGGGAGTACGATCACCCCTCCACTTT.

The V gene is TRBV28, the J gene TRBJ2-4; 9 bases align to TRBD1. Germline V CDR1 and CDR2: MDHEN, SYDVKM. The length of the CDR3 is 16 residues. J gave up 2 bases and V 4 bases, and 6 bases lay outside the gene matches. The CDR3 DNA sequence: TGTGCCAGCAGTTCACCCGGGACAGGGTCCAAAAACATTCAGTACTTC. This codes for CASSSPGTGSKNIQYF.